This entry concerns a single T cell receptor (beta chain). One end of the junction varies from germline; a read error may be responsible. This specimen comes from a study of regulatory T cells in long-lasting Graves disease. With iRepertoire HTBI primers and Arm-PCR of CDR3 regions, TCR beta libraries were built. From the multiplex PCR reads, TCRdb called clonotypes with MiXCR, one entry per CDR3 protein. The table records about 540,000 distinct CDR3 sequences, 13% of them present only once. Time point given: newly diagnosed GD, antithyroid drugs for less than 3 months. RNA from PBMCs was the source of the TCR library. This sample was also put to use in a study of T cells in Graves' hyperthyroidism and ophthalmopathy.

This receptor was obtained from a man aged 25 to 40 with Graves disease. This specimen was peripheral blood mononuclear cells (PBMCs), taken at new diagnosis, from a patient treated with antithyroid drugs.

CDR3 amino acids: CASSLESAYGHTF. The CDR3 DNA reads as TGTGCCAGCAGCTTAGAATCCGCATATGGCCACACCTTC. The chain is built from TRBV7-8 and TRBJ1-2; D unclear. The CDR3 runs to 13 residues. From germline, CDR1 is SGHVS and CDR2 FQNEAQ.